This T cell receptor beta chain was identified during a study of blood T cell repertoires in COVID-19. On the study more broadly: Material from acute and convalescent COVID-19 was sourced from the United States, Italy and Spain. Sources were T cells, B-cell-depleted T cells, or PBMCs; the material itself was cDNA or gDNA.

Germline CDR1 is MNHEY and CDR2 is SVGAGI. The CDR3 runs 14 residues. Trimming shortened V by 10 bases and J by 6 bases, and 18 bases separated the two germline ends. As handled by the study authors: Reference gene primer amplification yielded estimated nucleated cell counts. Sequencing used immunoSEQ multiplex PCR; TCRdb keeps in-frame clones, though not all of them. The D gene and trimming were derived from the DNA, and the V and J assignments and clone size from that table. The data show around 220,000 clones, with about 80% seen just once and 4% to 6% held by the top ten. The rearrangement links TRBV6-5 to TRBJ1-4, with no clear D. The sample taken for sequencing was peripheral blood. This receptor was taken from a woman older than 75 with active or convalescent COVID-19. The CDR3 region has the DNA TGTGCCATTTTGGAGGCAGACTCTCATGAAAAACTGTTTTTT. It specifies CAILEADSHEKLFF.